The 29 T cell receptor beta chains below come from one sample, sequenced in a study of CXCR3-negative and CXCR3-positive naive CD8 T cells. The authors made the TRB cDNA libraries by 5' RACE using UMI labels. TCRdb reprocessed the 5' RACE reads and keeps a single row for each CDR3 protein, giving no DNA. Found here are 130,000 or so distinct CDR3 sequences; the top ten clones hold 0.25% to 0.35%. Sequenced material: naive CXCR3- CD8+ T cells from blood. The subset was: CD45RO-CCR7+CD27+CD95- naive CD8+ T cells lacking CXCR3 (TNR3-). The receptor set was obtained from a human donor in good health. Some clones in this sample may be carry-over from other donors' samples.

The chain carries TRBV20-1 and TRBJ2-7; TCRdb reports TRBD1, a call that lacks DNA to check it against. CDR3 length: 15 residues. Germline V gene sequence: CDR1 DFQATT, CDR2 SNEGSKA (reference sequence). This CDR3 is CSARPGQTDSYEQYF.

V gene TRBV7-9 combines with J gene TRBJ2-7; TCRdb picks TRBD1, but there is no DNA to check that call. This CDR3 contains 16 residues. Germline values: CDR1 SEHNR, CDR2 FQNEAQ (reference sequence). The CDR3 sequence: CASSLDITGSGYEQYF. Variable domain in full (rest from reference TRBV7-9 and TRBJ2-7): DTGVSQNPRHKITKRGQNVTFRCDPISEHNRLYWYRQTLGQGPEFLTYFQNEAQLEKSRLLSDRFSAERPKGSFSTLEIQRTEQGDSAMYLCASSLDITGSGYEQYFGPGTRLTVT.

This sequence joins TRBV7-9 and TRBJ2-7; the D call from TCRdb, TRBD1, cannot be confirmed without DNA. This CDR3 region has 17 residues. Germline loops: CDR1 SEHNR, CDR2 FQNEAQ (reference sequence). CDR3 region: CASSLARQGPALGEQYF.

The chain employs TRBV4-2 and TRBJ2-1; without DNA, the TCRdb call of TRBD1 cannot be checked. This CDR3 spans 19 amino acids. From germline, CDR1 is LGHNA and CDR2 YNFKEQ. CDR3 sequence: CASSQCTGLANAGNNEQFF.

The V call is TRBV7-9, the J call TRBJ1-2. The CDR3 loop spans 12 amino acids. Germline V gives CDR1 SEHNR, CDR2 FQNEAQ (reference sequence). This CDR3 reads CASSFDAYGYTF.

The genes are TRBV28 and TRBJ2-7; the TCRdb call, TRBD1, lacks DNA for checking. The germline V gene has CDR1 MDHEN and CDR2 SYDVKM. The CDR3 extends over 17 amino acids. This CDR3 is CASSLTPGQGLSYEQYF.

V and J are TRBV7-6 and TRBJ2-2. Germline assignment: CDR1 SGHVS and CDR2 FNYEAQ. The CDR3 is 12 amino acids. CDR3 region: CASSLDVSELFF.

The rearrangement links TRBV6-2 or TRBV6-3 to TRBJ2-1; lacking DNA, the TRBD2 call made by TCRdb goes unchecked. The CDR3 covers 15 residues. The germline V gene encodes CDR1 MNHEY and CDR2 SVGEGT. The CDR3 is CASSLVSGDYNEQFF.

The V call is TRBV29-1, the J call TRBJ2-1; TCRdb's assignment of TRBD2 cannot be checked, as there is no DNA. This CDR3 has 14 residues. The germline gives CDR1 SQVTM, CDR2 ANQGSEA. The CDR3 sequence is CSASSGGVESEQFF.

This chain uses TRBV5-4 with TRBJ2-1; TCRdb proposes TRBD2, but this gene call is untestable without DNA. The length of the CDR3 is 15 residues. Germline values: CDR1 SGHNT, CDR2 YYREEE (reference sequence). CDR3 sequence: CASTLGLAGVNEQFF.

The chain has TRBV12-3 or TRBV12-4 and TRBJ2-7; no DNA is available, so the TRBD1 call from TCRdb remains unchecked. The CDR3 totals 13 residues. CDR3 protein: CASSFGGSHEQYF.

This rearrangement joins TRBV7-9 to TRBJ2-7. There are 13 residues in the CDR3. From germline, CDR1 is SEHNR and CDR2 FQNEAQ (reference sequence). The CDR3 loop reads CASSSQSSYEQYF.

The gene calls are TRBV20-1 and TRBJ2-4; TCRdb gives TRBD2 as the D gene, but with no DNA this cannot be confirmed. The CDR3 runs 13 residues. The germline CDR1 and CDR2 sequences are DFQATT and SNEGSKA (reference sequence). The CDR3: CSAIVGGVNIQYF.

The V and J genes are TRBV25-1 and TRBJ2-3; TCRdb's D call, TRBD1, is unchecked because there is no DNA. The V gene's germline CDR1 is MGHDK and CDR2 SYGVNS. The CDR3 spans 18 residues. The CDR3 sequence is CASSEYIPPGHGTDTQYF.

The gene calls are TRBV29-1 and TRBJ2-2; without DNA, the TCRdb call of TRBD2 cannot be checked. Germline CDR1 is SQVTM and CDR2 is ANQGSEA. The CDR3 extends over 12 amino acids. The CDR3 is CSVEGGIGELFF.

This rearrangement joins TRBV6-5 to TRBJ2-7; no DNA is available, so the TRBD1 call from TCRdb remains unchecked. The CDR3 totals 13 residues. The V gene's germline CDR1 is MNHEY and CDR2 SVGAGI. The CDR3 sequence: CASSYGREYEQYF.

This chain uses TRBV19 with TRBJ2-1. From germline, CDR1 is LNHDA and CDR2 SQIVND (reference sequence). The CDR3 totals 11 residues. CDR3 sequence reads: CASRWGNEQFF.

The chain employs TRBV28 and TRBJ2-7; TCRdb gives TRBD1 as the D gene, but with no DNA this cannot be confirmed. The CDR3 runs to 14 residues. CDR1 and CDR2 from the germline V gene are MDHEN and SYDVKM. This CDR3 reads CASSSRQGYHEQYF.

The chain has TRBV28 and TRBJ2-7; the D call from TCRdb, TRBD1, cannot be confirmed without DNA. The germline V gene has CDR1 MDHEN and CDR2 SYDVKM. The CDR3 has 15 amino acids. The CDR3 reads CASSYPSKQGDEQYF.

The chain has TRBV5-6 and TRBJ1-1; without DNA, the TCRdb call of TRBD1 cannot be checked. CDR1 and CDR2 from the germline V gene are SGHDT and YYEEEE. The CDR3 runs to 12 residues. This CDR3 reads CASSPRGREAFF.

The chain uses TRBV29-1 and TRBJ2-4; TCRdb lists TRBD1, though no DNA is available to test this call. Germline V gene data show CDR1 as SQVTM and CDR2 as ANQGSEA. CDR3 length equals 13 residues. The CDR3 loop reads CSVEAGDKNIQYF.

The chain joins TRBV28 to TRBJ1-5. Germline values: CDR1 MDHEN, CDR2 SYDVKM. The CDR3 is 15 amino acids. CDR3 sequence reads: CASTPEGELNQPQHF.

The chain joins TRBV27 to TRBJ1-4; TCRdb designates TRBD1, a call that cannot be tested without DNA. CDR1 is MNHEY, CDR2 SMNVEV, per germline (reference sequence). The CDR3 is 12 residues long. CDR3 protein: CASSHPGEKLFF.

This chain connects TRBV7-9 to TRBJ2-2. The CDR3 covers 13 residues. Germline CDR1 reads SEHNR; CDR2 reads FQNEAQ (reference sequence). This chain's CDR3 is CASSKVNTGELFF.

The CDR3 sequence: CASSGNRGNTDTQYF. This chain uses TRBV2 with TRBJ2-3; TCRdb calls TRBD1, which cannot be checked without DNA. The CDR3 length is 15 residues. The germline V gene encodes CDR1 SNHLY and CDR2 FYNNEI.

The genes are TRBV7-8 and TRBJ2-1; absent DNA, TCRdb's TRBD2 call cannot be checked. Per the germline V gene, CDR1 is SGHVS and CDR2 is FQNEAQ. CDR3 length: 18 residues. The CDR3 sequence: CASSLGSFGTSGNNEQFF.

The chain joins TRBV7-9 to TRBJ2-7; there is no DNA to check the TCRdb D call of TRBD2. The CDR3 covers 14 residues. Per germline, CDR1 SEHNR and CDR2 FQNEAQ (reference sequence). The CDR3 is CASSSPGSPYEQYF.

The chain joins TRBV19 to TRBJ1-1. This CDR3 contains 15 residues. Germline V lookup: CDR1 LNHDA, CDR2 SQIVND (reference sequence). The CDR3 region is CASSTSRDWNTEAFF.

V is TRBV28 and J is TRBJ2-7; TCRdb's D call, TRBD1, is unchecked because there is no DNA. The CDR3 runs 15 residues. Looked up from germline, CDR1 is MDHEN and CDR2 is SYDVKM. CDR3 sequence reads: CASSLSYGGSYEQYF.